The 32 T cell receptor beta chains given below trace back to one sample, sequenced in a study of blood T cell repertoires in COVID-19. Sequencing used immunoSEQ multiplex PCR; TCRdb keeps in-frame clones, though not all of them. The profile shows fewer than 250,000 clones, roughly 85% of them singletons. The source material was PBMCs or T cells enriched from blood (not recorded which). The receptors were gathered from a woman between 40 and 55 years old who had been exposed to COVID-19.

The chain recombines TRBV5-8 with TRBJ2-3; 14 bases fit TRBD2. Trimming removed 4 bases from V and 5 bases from J; junction bases left unmatched: 9. Germline lookup yields CDR1 SGHTS and CDR2 YDEGEE. The CDR3 sequence is 17 residues long. CDR3 sequence (DNA): TGTGCCAGCAGCAACCCCGGGACTAGCGGGGGAGTAGATACGCAGTATTTT. Amino acids: CASSNPGTSGGVDTQYF.

The rearrangement joins TRBV28 to TRBJ1-1; D is possibly TRBD1 (6 bases). The V gene lost 2 bases and the J gene lost 5 bases, with 15 bases spanning the gap. Germline CDR1 and CDR2: MDHEN and SYDVKM. This CDR3 contains 15 residues. As DNA, the CDR3 is TGTGCCAGCAGTTTAAGGTCGCAGGGGAGAACTGAAGCTTTCTTT. It codes for CASSLRSQGRTEAFF.

This chain uses TRBV6-1 with TRBJ1-2; D might be TRBD1 (5 bases). Between the trimmed V and J ends, which lost 4 bases and 0 bases, there was a span of 27 bases. CDR3 length: 20 amino acids. Germline assignment: CDR1 MNHNS and CDR2 SASEGT. The CDR3 nucleotides are TGTGCCAGCAGTGGACCCCCTTGGTTACAGGAGACAACCTCTAACTATGGCTACACCTTC. This sequence encodes CASSGPPWLQETTSNYGYTF.

Notes on this clone: One junction end does not reproduce the germline sequence, and a read error may be involved. The V gene is TRBV7-7, the J gene TRBJ2-5; D gene uncertain. CDR3 size: 13 residues. Germline CDR1 is SSHAT and CDR2 is FNYEAQ (reference sequence). CDR3 residues: CASSLANQETQYF. The CDR3 DNA reads as TGTGCTAGCAGTTTGGCAAACCAAGAGACCCAGTACTTC. The full variable domain, in which reference TRBV7-7 and TRBJ2-5 provide the parts outside the CDR3, is GAGVSQSPRYKVTKRGQDVTLRCDPISSHATLYWYQQALGQGPEFLTYFNYEAQPDKSGLPSDRFSAERPEGSISTLTIQRTEQRDSAMYRCASSLANQETQYFGPGTRLLVL.

This chain uses TRBV28 with TRBJ1-4; possible D gene TRBD1, 5 bases. CDR1 MDHEN and CDR2 SYDVKM come from the germline V gene. V shed 6 bases and J shed 1 base, with 15 bases lying between them. This CDR3 has 16 amino acids. The CDR3 DNA reads TGTGCCAGCAGCCCCCCGGGGGGTAAAACTAATGAAAAACTGTTTTTT. Its translation is CASSPPGGKTNEKLFF.

V usage is TRBV7-2 and J usage is TRBJ1-5; perhaps TRBD1 as D (6 bases). In germline, CDR1 is SGHTA, CDR2 FQGNSA. This CDR3 has 15 amino acids. V lost 4 bases to trimming and J lost 6 bases, with 16 bases between them. CDR3 protein: CASSSGQGIGQPQHF. CDR3 DNA sequence: TGTGCCAGCAGCTCCGGGCAGGGGATTGGTCAGCCCCAGCATTTT.

This chain joins TRBV7-6 and TRBJ2-1, with a weak D call TRBD1 (5 bases). The CDR3 totals 14 residues. V was pared by 2 bases and J by 5 bases, with 10 bases between. Germline lookup yields CDR1 SGHVS and CDR2 FNYEAQ. CDR3 coding DNA: TGTGCCAGCAGCTTACAGGGAAACCACAATGAGCAGTTCTTC. Its protein product is CASSLQGNHNEQFF.

A few counts support this clone. The genes are TRBV12-3 or TRBV12-4 and TRBJ1-5; perhaps TRBD1 as D (5 bases). The CDR3 is 13 residues long. Trimming removed 5 bases from V and 4 bases from J, with 9 bases in between. Here the CDR3 DNA reads TGTGCCAGCAGTCTCAGGGTAAATCAGCCCCAGCATTTT. It specifies CASSLRVNQPQHF.

The chain links TRBV4-2 to TRBJ2-2; D possibly corresponds to TRBD2 (5 bases). Trimming stripped 0 bases from V and 0 bases from J, with 14 bases between. Per the germline V gene, CDR1 is LGHNA and CDR2 is YNFKEQ. This CDR3 region has 18 residues. The CDR3 DNA sequence: TGTGCCAGCAGCCAAGAGAATGTATGGGAGACGAACACCGGGGAGCTGTTTTTT. Translated: CASSQENVWETNTGELFF.

The genes are TRBV19 and TRBJ1-1; possibly TRBD1 for D (5 bases). The germline V gene encodes CDR1 LNHDA and CDR2 SQIVND (reference sequence). V was clipped by 6 bases and J by 3 bases, with 14 bases between them. The CDR3 length is 14 residues. Here the CDR3 DNA reads TGTGCCAGTAGCTTTGCAGGGATGGACACTGAAGCTTTCTTT. It is translated as CASSFAGMDTEAFF.

The chain employs TRBV6-4 and TRBJ2-2; 9 nucleotides line up with TRBD2. There are 15 residues in the CDR3. Germline lookup yields CDR1 MRHNA and CDR2 SNTAGT. V lost 2 bases, J lost 4 bases, and 2 bases stayed unmatched. As DNA, the CDR3 is TGTGCCAGCAGTGACAGCGGGGGGTTCACCGGGGAGCTGTTTTTT. Translation: CASSDSGGFTGELFF.

This chain connects TRBV28 to TRBJ1-5; D is perhaps TRBD1 (5 bases). V gave up 5 bases and J gave up 2 bases, with 19 bases separating them. There are 17 residues in the CDR3. The germline CDR1 and CDR2 sequences are MDHEN and SYDVKM. In DNA, the CDR3 is TGTGCCAGCAGTCCACCACGCGAGAGACAGCGCAATCAGCCCCAGCATTTT. Its translation: CASSPPRERQRNQPQHF.

The chain employs TRBV5-1 and TRBJ2-1, with 7 bases identical to TRBD1. This CDR3 spans 14 amino acids. V was clipped by 0 bases and J by 7 bases; unmatched bases: 4. Germline V gene sequence: CDR1 SGHRS, CDR2 YFSETQ. The CDR3 reads CASSLVSGGNEQFF. The CDR3 DNA follows: TGCGCCAGCAGCTTGGTTTCAGGGGGTAATGAGCAGTTCTTC. The full variable domain, rest sourced from reference TRBV5-1 and TRBJ2-1, is KAGVTQTPRYLIKTRGQQVTLSCSPISGHRSVSWYQQTPGQGLQFLFEYFSETQRNKGNFPGRFSGRQFSNSRSEMNVSTLELGDSALYLCASSLVSGGNEQFFGPGTRLTVL.

V usage is TRBV12-3 or TRBV12-4 and J usage is TRBJ1-1; 8 bases fit TRBD1. J was trimmed by 6 bases and V by 7 bases; bases with no gene match: 7. The length of the CDR3 is 13 residues. This CDR3 is CASKDREKAEAFF. Written as DNA, the CDR3 is TGTGCCAGCAAGGACAGGGAGAAGGCTGAAGCTTTCTTT.

This clone came up once. V is TRBV7-9 and J is TRBJ1-5, with D possibly matching TRBD1 (6 bases). The germline V and J ends were trimmed by 0 bases and 1 base, with 7 bases remaining between them. The CDR3 totals 15 residues. Germline loops: CDR1 SEHNR, CDR2 FQNEAQ (reference sequence). This CDR3 is CASSLAGASNQPQHF. The CDR3 coding sequence is TGTGCCAGCAGCTTAGCGGGGGCGAGCAATCAGCCCCAGCATTTT. Variable domain in full (rest from reference TRBV7-9 and TRBJ1-5): DTGVSQNPRHKITKRGQNVTFRCDPISEHNRLYWYRQTLGQGPEFLTYFQNEAQLEKSRLLSDRFSAERPKGSFSTLEIQRTEQGDSAMYLCASSLAGASNQPQHFGDGTRLSIL.

V usage is TRBV9 and J usage is TRBJ1-1; D ambiguous. V lost 0 bases and J 2 bases, leaving 8 bases between the germline ends. The CDR3 runs to 14 residues. CDR1 is SGDLS, CDR2 YYNGEE, per germline. CDR3 sequence reads: CASSVEPGNTEAFF. CDR3 nucleotides: TGTGCCAGCAGCGTAGAGCCAGGTAACACTGAAGCTTTCTTT. Drawing the rest from reference TRBV9 and TRBJ1-1, the complete variable domain is DSGVTQTPKHLITATGQRVTLRCSPRSGDLSVYWYQQSLDQGLQFLIQYYNGEERAKGNILERFSAQQFPDLHSELNLSSLELGDSALYFCASSVEPGNTEAFFGQGTRLTVV.

This sequence joins TRBV2 and TRBJ1-1, with D perhaps matching TRBD1 (5 bases). There are 12 residues in the CDR3. The V and J ends lost 6 bases and 2 bases respectively, with 7 bases between them. The germline gives CDR1 SNHLY, CDR2 FYNNEI. The CDR3 DNA follows: TGTGCCAGCAGAGGGGTAAACACTGAAGCTTTCTTT. Protein sequence: CASRGVNTEAFF.

This clone appeared once. The V call is TRBV7-2, the J call TRBJ1-4; D is possibly TRBD1 (6 bases). V was cut by 5 bases and J by 5 bases, with 15 bases left in between. There are 15 residues in the CDR3. CDR1 is SGHTA, CDR2 FQGNSA, per germline. In nucleotides, the CDR3 is TGTGCCAGCAGCCCACAGACAGGCAAGAATGAAAAACTGTTTTTT. This gives the protein CASSPQTGKNEKLFF.

The chain links TRBV7-8 to TRBJ1-1; D uncertain. CDR1 is SGHVS and CDR2 is FQNEAQ in the germline V gene. V shed 1 base and J shed 4 bases, with 10 bases lying between them. This CDR3 has 14 amino acids. CDR3 sequence: CASSLGGMGTEAFF. CDR3 nucleotide sequence: TGTGCCAGCAGCTTAGGAGGAATGGGCACTGAAGCTTTCTTT.

In its sample, this clone was seen many times. The chain carries TRBV28 and TRBJ1-1, with 7 bases aligning to TRBD1. The CDR3 runs 14 residues. The J segment lost 5 bases and the V segment lost 1 base, leaving 4 bases of the junction unmatched. The germline gives CDR1 MDHEN, CDR2 SYDVKM. The CDR3 spells CASSLSTGRTEAFF. The DNA for the CDR3 is TGTGCCAGCAGTTTATCGACAGGGAGGACTGAAGCTTTCTTT. The whole variable domain, remainder taken from reference TRBV28 and TRBJ1-1, is DVKVTQSSRYLVKRTGEKVFLECVQDMDHENMFWYRQDPGLGLRLIYFSYDVKMKEKGDIPEGYSVSREKKERFSLILESASTNQTSMYLCASSLSTGRTEAFFGQGTRLTVV.

This chain joins TRBV11-3 and TRBJ1-2; 7 positions match TRBD1. The CDR3 length is 14 residues. Germline lookup yields CDR1 SGHNT and CDR2 YENEEA. V lost 2 bases to trimming and J lost 6 bases; unmatched junction nucleotides: 6. The CDR3 reads CASSLNSGGDGYTF. CDR3 nucleotides: TGTGCCAGCAGCTTAAACTCAGGGGGTGATGGCTACACCTTC.

The chain joins TRBV7-3 to TRBJ1-2, with 11 bases matching TRBD1. Per germline, CDR1 SGHTA and CDR2 FQGTGA. V shed 2 bases, J shed 7 bases, and the junction held 9 bases outside the gene matches. This CDR3 spans 16 amino acids. CDR3 sequence (DNA): TGTGCCAGCAGCTTACACGGGACAGGGGGATCGGGTGGCTACACCTTC. This sequence encodes CASSLHGTGGSGGYTF.

The chain has TRBV7-2 and TRBJ2-3, with 7 bases aligning to TRBD2. Looked up from germline, CDR1 is SGHTA and CDR2 is FQGNSA. With V trimmed by 5 bases and J by 2 bases, 4 bases remained unmatched. This CDR3 has 14 residues. CDR3 sequence: CASSPRLATDTQYF. The CDR3 DNA reads TGTGCCAGCAGCCCAAGACTAGCCACAGATACGCAGTATTTT.

The chain combines TRBV18 with TRBJ1-5; maybe TRBD1 (6 bases). The germline V gene has CDR1 KGHSH and CDR2 LQKENI. V lost 3 bases and J 0 bases, leaving 12 bases between the germline ends. This CDR3 spans 16 amino acids. The CDR3 nucleotides are TGTGCCAGCTCACCCGCGCAGGGGACTAGCAATCAGCCCCAGCATTTT. It yields the protein CASSPAQGTSNQPQHF.

The chain recombines TRBV5-1 with TRBJ2-7, with D possibly matching TRBD1 (8 bases). V shed 5 bases and J shed 6 bases, with 21 bases lying between them. CDR1 and CDR2 from the germline V gene are SGHRS and YFSETQ. The CDR3 is 15 amino acids. The CDR3 loop reads CASRGGTGTPSEQYF. The CDR3 nucleotides are TGCGCCAGCAGGGGAGGGACAGGCACTCCCTCCGAGCAGTACTTC.

The V gene is TRBV5-1, the J gene TRBJ1-5, with D perhaps TRBD1 (6 bases). This CDR3 is 17 amino acids long. Germline CDR1 is SGHRS and CDR2 is YFSETQ. V lost 2 bases to trimming and J lost 0 bases, with 15 bases between them. CDR3 loop: CASSLTLRGNSNQPQHF. CDR3 nucleotide sequence: TGCGCCAGCAGCTTAACGCTTAGGGGGAATAGCAATCAGCCCCAGCATTTT.

CDR3: CAISEGGPTGGKAFF. For the CDR3, the DNA is TGTGCCATCAGTGAGGGGGGTCCCACCGGCGGGAAAGCTTTCTTT. V gene TRBV10-3 combines with J gene TRBJ1-1; TRBD1 might be the D (5 bases). Germline V gene data show CDR1 as ENHRY and CDR2 as SYGVKD. V was cut by 2 bases and J by 9 bases, with 19 bases left in between. The CDR3 runs to 15 residues.

V usage is TRBV6-5 and J usage is TRBJ2-7; TRBD2 might be the D (7 bases). Germline CDR1 and CDR2: MNHEY and SVGAGI. The CDR3 is 13 residues long. Trimming removed 4 bases from V and 7 bases from J, with 14 bases in between. The CDR3, as DNA: TGTGCCAGCAGTTCCGCGGGGGCGGCGGAGCAGTACTTC. Translating gives CASSSAGAAEQYF.

V gene TRBV2 combines with J gene TRBJ2-7, with unresolved D. The germline CDR1 and CDR2 sequences are SNHLY and FYNNEI. The ends were cut back, 6 bases at V and 2 bases at J, with 5 bases in the middle. The CDR3 contains 11 residues. For the CDR3, the DNA is TGTGCCAGCAGCACAGCCTACGAGCAGTACTTC. Protein: CASSTAYEQYF.

The gene calls are TRBV6-2 or TRBV6-3 and TRBJ2-7, with D maybe TRBD1 (6 bases). The CDR3 is 15 amino acids. Germline V gives CDR1 MNHEY, CDR2 SVGEGT. Trimming took off 4 bases at V and 4 bases at J, with 17 bases between the two ends. CDR3 region: CASSFTQGREYEQYF. The CDR3 nucleotides read TGTGCCAGCAGTTTCACACAGGGAAGGGAGTACGAGCAGTACTTC.

CDR3 amino acids: CASSWGQPKEAFF. CDR3 nucleotide sequence: TGTGCCAGCAGCTGGGGACAGCCCAAGGAAGCTTTCTTT. The gene calls are TRBV7-3 and TRBJ1-1; 7 bases are shared with TRBD1. The trim removed 4 bases at V and 8 bases at J, leaving 7 bases unmatched. The CDR3 is made up of 13 amino acids. Looked up from germline, CDR1 is SGHTA and CDR2 is FQGTGA.

The chain is built from TRBV5-1 and TRBJ1-2; D unclear. V lost 0 bases and J 0 bases, leaving 18 bases between the germline ends. CDR1 and CDR2 (germline): SGHRS, YFSETQ. The CDR3 is made up of 18 amino acids. The CDR3 region has the DNA TGCGCCAGCAGCTTGGCCGAGAGTCTCTACAGCACTAACTATGGCTACACCTTC. It codes for CASSLAESLYSTNYGYTF.